This T cell receptor (beta chain) was sequenced in a study of identical twins. Notes on the study in general: High-abundance cord blood beta clonotypes had fewer insertions; memory repertoires showed none. A cross-sectional statistical analysis, not follow-up of the same donors, supported the conclusions.

Of note for this clonotype: Its target is unknown.

Template switching, a step in the protocol, added a universal primer site, and cDNA carried unique molecular identifiers. TCRdb itself ran the 5' RACE reads through MiXCR, one entry per CDR3 protein. The sample contains about 530,000 distinct CDR3 sequences, roughly 15% of which appear only once. Healthy Caucasians alone served as donors. This CDR3 is 18 amino acids long. The V gene's germline CDR1 is KGHSH and CDR2 LQKENI. Trimming cost V 1 base and J 5 bases; bases outside gene matches: 15. These records were also assigned to another study, of yellow fever vaccine responses in identical twins.

The source material was CD4+ T cells sorted from blood. The TCR comes from a woman in her late teens or twenties in good health. This chain connects TRBV18 to TRBJ2-3; TRBD1 agrees at 7 bases. In nucleotides, the CDR3 is TGTGCCAGCTCACCACAACGGGCCGGACAGGATTCGGGAGATACGCAGTATTTT. Amino acid sequence: CASSPQRAGQDSGDTQYF.